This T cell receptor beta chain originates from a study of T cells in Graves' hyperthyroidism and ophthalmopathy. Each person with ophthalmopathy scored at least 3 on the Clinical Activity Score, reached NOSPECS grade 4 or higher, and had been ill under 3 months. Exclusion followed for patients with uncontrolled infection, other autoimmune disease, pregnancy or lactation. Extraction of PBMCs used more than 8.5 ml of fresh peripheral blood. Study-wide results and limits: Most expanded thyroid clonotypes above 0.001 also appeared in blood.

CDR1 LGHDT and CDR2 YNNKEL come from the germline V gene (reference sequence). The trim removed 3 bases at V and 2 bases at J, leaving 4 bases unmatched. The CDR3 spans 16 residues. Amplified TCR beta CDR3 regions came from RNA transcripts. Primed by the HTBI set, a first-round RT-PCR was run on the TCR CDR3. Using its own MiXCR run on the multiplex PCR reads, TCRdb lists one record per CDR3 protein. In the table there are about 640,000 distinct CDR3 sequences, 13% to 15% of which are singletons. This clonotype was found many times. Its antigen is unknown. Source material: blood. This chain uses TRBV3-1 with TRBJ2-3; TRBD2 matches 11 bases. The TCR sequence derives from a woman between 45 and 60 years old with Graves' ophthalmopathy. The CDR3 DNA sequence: TGTGCCAGCAGCCAGGGACTAGCGGAAACCACAGATACGCAGTATTTT. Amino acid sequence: CASSQGLAETTDTQYF.